This TCR beta chain was obtained from a study of identical twins listed by TCRdb under 2016. Turning to the overall study: To test whether fetal clonotypes persist, this study deep-sequenced TCR alpha and beta repertoires from monozygotic twins, from unrelated adults of various ages, and from cord blood. To rule out contamination, the twin experiments were replicated at different times with different library preparation protocols. The paper as a whole reports these results and caveats: Fewer insertions were carried by abundant cord blood beta clonotypes; a weaker similar trend was observed in young adult naive repertoires, while no such trend was observed in memory repertoires. A weaker excess of twin sharing was found in beta out-of-frame sequences because the signal-to-noise ratio was lowered by fewer shared sequences. Conclusions relied on cross-sectional statistical analysis, since the same donors could not be followed over many years. Zero-insertion analyses could be partly confounded by invariant T cells such as MAIT and iNKT, though diverse VJ usage argued against such confounding for most clonotypes. Compared with coincidental sharing between unrelated individuals, an excess of low generation-probability sequences was observed among out-of-frame TCR alpha sequences shared between twins. In monozygotic twins, recombination models systematically underestimated out-of-frame TCR alpha sharing, but the models matched the sharing seen between unrelated individuals.

CDR1 and CDR2 were assigned from the germline V gene (reference sequence) as LNHNV and YYDKDF. Counted from cysteine to phenylalanine, this CDR3 has 15 amino acids. The DNA shown is the 45-base CDR3, in frame from base 1. The junction shows trimming of 4 bases on V and 3 bases on J, and the gene matches do not reach 5 bases of it. This clonotype came up a few times. The clone's antigen remains unknown. No much larger clonotype is one base removed from it; base qualities were not supplied. The library was made by 5' RACE. Sequencing took place on an Illumina HiSeq 2000. Template switching introduced a universal primer binding site; the final cDNA contained a unique molecular identifier, enabling accurate counting of TCR cDNA molecules. Specific primers in the conserved constant-segment region were used to synthesize first-strand cDNA for TCR alpha and beta chains. To control for contamination, every cDNA library was double barcoded, receiving both a SMART-Mk sample barcode and Illumina barcodes. TruSeq adapter sequences and Illumina sample barcodes were added in two successive PCR steps. TCR alpha and beta cDNA libraries were sequenced on the Illumina HiSeq platform with custom primers. The authors' analysis ran thus. Raw reads were processed with MiGEC to extract unique molecular identifiers, and MiXCR was used to determine CDR3 positions. For each individual, recombination models were inferred using an EM algorithm with the repgenHMM and IGoR tools. The analysis of shared clonotypes was done with the tcR package in R, with sharing normalized by the product of cloneset sizes. To study raw recombination free of thymic and clonal selection effects, out-of-frame nonproductive sequences were analyzed. TCRdb reprocessed the public reads (quality trimming at Q25 with fastp, clone calling with MiXCR) and kept in-frame beta chains. Rows with one shared CDR3 protein collapse into an entry with the most common genes and DNA. TCRdb, rather than the study authors, made the V and J calls. The sample data list around 680,000 distinct CDR3 sequences, and approximately 9% of these were observed just once. Of the sample, approximately 0.94% falls within the top ten clones.

All donors were healthy Caucasians. Three pairs of female monozygotic twins, all aged 18 to 29 years, made up the twin cohort. Peripheral blood mononuclear cells were the source from which RNA for the TCR libraries was isolated. This sample was also put to use in a study of yellow fever vaccine responses in identical twins. As that second study puts it: According to the authors, in identical twins the way T cells responded to vaccination appeared partly convergent and partly personalized. In identical twins, the study followed T cell clones that responded to the vaccine with precision.

This receptor was obtained from a woman aged 18-29 years in good health. Source material: PBMCs. This chain is built from TRBV15 and TRBJ2-3, with TRBD1 identical over 9 junction bases. The CDR3 corresponds to CATSNNRGQTDTQYF. Here is the DNA: TGTGCCACCAGCAACAACAGGGGGCAGACAGATACGCAGTATTTT.